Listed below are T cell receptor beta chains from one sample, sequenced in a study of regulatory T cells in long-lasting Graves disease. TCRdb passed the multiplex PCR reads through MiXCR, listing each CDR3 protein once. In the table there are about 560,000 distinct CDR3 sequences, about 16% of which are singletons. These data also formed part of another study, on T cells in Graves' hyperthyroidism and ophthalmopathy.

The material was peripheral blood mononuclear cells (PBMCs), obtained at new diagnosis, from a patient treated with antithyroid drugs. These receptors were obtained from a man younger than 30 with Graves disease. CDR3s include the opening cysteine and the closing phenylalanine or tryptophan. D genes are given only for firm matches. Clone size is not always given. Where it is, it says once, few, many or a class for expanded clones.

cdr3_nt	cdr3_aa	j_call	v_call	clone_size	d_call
TGTGCCAGCAGTTACGGGGGACAGGGGGCGAATTACATTCAGTACTTC	CASSYGGQGANYIQYF	TRBJ2-4	TRBV6-5	-	TRBD1
TGTGCCAGCAGCCCAACCGGGACTAGCGGGAGTGGTGAGCAGTTCTTC	CASSPTGTSGSGEQFF	TRBJ2-1	TRBV7-9	many	TRBD2
TGTGCCAGCAGCTTCATGGGGGGCAACACTGAAGCTTTCTTT	CASSFMGGNTEAFF	TRBJ1-1	TRBV27	-	-
TGTGCCAGCAGTGAAAACGGGAGATCCTACGAGCAGTACTTC	CASSENGRSYEQYF	TRBJ2-7	TRBV6-2/TRBV6-3	many	-
TGTGCCAGCAGCTCCCCCGATTCGACCAACCACTTCTACGAGCAGTACTTC	CASSSPDSTNHFYEQYF	TRBJ2-7	TRBV11-2	few	-
TGTGCCAGCAGCTTGTGGGCAGTTAATGGCTACACCTTC	CASSLWAVNGYTF	TRBJ1-2	TRBV5-4	-	-
TGTGCCACCAGTGACCCCGGGACAGAACAAGCTTTCTTT	CATSDPGTEQAFF	TRBJ1-1	TRBV24-1	few	TRBD1
TGTGCCAGCAGCCTCCGCGGGGCGGGACTACCTACCTACGAGCAGTACTTC	CASSLRGAGLPTYEQYF	TRBJ2-7	TRBV14	-	TRBD2
TGCGCCAGCAGCGTGTCCGGGACTAGCGGGATTGAGCAGTACTTC	CASSVSGTSGIEQYF	TRBJ2-7	TRBV5-1	-	TRBD2
TGTGCCTGGAGGAGGTCTGGAAACACCATATATTTT	CAWRRSGNTIYF	TRBJ1-3	TRBV30	-	-
TGTGCCAGCAGCGCAGGGGTCGACGACACTGAAGCTTTCTTT	CASSAGVDDTEAFF	TRBJ1-1	TRBV9	-	-
TGTGCCAGCAGTGGACGTTGGGACCAAGAGACCCAGTACTTC	CASSGRWDQETQYF	TRBJ2-5	TRBV25-1	few	-
TGCAGTGCTAGCATAGCGGGAGTGTACAATGAGCAGTTCTTC	CSASIAGVYNEQFF	TRBJ2-1	TRBV20-1	many	TRBD2
TGTGCCAGCAGTTTATGGGCCAGAGATAATTCACCCCTCCACTTT	CASSLWARDNSPLHF	TRBJ1-6	TRBV27	few	-
TGTGCCAGCAGTCCGTCGGCGGACGAGCAGTACTTC	CASSPSADEQYF	TRBJ2-7	TRBV7-6	few	-
TGCAGCGTTGTTGGGCAGAACTACGAGCAGTACTTC	CSVVGQNYEQYF	TRBJ2-7	TRBV29-1	-	-
TGTGCTAGCAGCCCTGATATACTGCGAGGCAATGAGCAGTTCTTC	CASSPDILRGNEQFF	TRBJ2-1	TRBV7-7	-	-
TGTGCCAGCAGTGAGCGACTAGCGAAATACATTGAGCAGTTCTTC	CASSERLAKYIEQFF	TRBJ2-1	TRBV6-2/TRBV6-3	few	TRBD2
TGTGCCAGCAGTTGGGGACACGAAAACACCGGGGAGCTGTTTTTT	CASSWGHENTGELFF	TRBJ2-2	TRBV28	many	-
TGCAGTGCTAGAGATCAACTAGAAGAGCAGTTCTTC	CSARDQLEEQFF	TRBJ2-1	TRBV20-1	-	-
TGTGCCAGCAGCCAGCCGTATAGCAATCAGCCCCAGCATTTT	CASSQPYSNQPQHF	TRBJ1-5	TRBV28	-	-